Listed below are T cell receptor beta chains from one sample, sequenced in a study of pediatric ulcerative colitis. Repertoires were generated with immunoSEQ multiplex PCR, while TCRdb's copy carries only in-frame clones and drops some. The data contain 55,000 to 65,000 clones, more than 60% of them singletons. Sample: blood. Receptors originate from a boy between 10 and 17 years old with moderate ulcerative colitis. CDR3s include the opening cysteine and the closing phenylalanine or tryptophan. Each record gives: J gene, clone size, V gene, D gene, CDR3 length, CDR3 protein, CDR3 DNA. A D gene is named only where the DNA matches it firmly. For some rows the clone size is stated as once, few or many, or as a class when expanded; others skip it.

j_call: TRBJ2-3; clone_size: NA; v_call: TRBV9; d_call: NA; cdr3_length: 13; cdr3_aa: CASSDERAATQYF; cdr3_nt: TGTGCCAGCAGCGACGAGCGGGCAGCTACGCAGTATTTT
j_call: TRBJ2-1; clone_size: once; v_call: TRBV30; d_call: NA; cdr3_length: 13; cdr3_aa: CAWSSVGHNEQFF; cdr3_nt: TGTGCCTGGAGTTCGGTGGGTCACAATGAGCAGTTCTTC
j_call: TRBJ1-1; clone_size: NA; v_call: TRBV7-8; d_call: NA; cdr3_length: 11; cdr3_aa: CASSSHTEAFF; cdr3_nt: TGTGCCAGCAGCAGCCACACTGAAGCTTTCTTT
j_call: TRBJ1-1; clone_size: NA; v_call: TRBV6-5; d_call: NA; cdr3_length: 16; cdr3_aa: CASSYSILPQGAEAFF; cdr3_nt: TGTGCCAGCAGTTACTCGATCTTGCCCCAGGGCGCTGAAGCTTTCTTT
j_call: TRBJ2-7; clone_size: NA; v_call: TRBV19; d_call: NA; cdr3_length: 14; cdr3_aa: CASSVSLQTYEQYF; cdr3_nt: TGTGCCAGCTCCGTAAGTCTCCAAACCTACGAGCAGTACTTC
j_call: TRBJ1-2; clone_size: NA; v_call: TRBV28; d_call: TRBD1; cdr3_length: 13; cdr3_aa: CASRAGQGSGYTF; cdr3_nt: TGTGCCAGCAGGGCGGGACAGGGAAGTGGCTACACCTTC
j_call: TRBJ1-5; clone_size: NA; v_call: TRBV9; d_call: NA; cdr3_length: 16; cdr3_aa: CASSVVAGENNQPQHF; cdr3_nt: TGTGCCAGCAGCGTAGTCGCAGGGGAGAACAATCAGCCCCAGCATTTT
j_call: TRBJ2-7; clone_size: NA; v_call: TRBV5-1; d_call: TRBD2; cdr3_length: 17; cdr3_aa: CASSRQGGGSVTYEQYF; cdr3_nt: TGCGCCAGCAGCAGGCAAGGCGGGGGATCCGTGACCTACGAGCAGTACTTC
j_call: TRBJ1-1; clone_size: NA; v_call: TRBV5-6; d_call: NA; cdr3_length: 15; cdr3_aa: CASSSPRAMNTEAFF; cdr3_nt: TGTGCCAGCAGCTCCCCCAGGGCCATGAACACTGAAGCTTTCTTT
j_call: TRBJ2-1; clone_size: NA; v_call: TRBV4-2; d_call: NA; cdr3_length: 15; cdr3_aa: CASSLGVADYNEQFF; cdr3_nt: TGTGCCAGCAGCCTAGGGGTTGCGGACTACAATGAGCAGTTCTTC
j_call: TRBJ1-5; clone_size: NA; v_call: TRBV19; d_call: NA; cdr3_length: 13; cdr3_aa: CAGSQGLEQPQHF; cdr3_nt: TGTGCCGGATCACAGGGACTTGAGCAGCCCCAGCATTTT
j_call: TRBJ2-1; clone_size: NA; v_call: TRBV6-1; d_call: TRBD2; cdr3_length: 15; cdr3_aa: CASSEGRAGAVEQFF; cdr3_nt: TGTGCCAGCAGTGAAGGCCGAGCGGGGGCGGTTGAGCAGTTCTTC
j_call: TRBJ1-1; clone_size: NA; v_call: TRBV5-4; d_call: NA; cdr3_length: 15; cdr3_aa: CASSVNRETDTEAFF; cdr3_nt: TGTGCCAGCAGTGTAAACAGGGAAACGGACACTGAAGCTTTCTTT
j_call: TRBJ2-7; clone_size: NA; v_call: TRBV29-1; d_call: TRBD1; cdr3_length: 14; cdr3_aa: CSPHGDRACHEQYF; cdr3_nt: TGCAGCCCCCATGGGGACAGGGCATGCCACGAGCAGTACTTC
j_call: TRBJ1-1; clone_size: NA; v_call: TRBV25-1; d_call: NA; cdr3_length: 15; cdr3_aa: CASSEFIGTNTEAFF; cdr3_nt: TGTGCCAGCAGTGAATTCATCGGGACGAACACTGAAGCTTTCTTT
j_call: TRBJ2-7; clone_size: NA; v_call: TRBV7-9; d_call: NA; cdr3_length: 15; cdr3_aa: CASSFGDNTSPEQYF; cdr3_nt: TGTGCCAGCAGTTTTGGGGATAACACATCCCCCGAGCAGTACTTC
j_call: TRBJ2-3; clone_size: NA; v_call: TRBV7-7; d_call: NA; cdr3_length: 15; cdr3_aa: CASSRDRTSTDTQYF; cdr3_nt: TGTGCCAGCAGTAGAGACAGAACTAGCACAGATACGCAGTATTTT
j_call: TRBJ2-2; clone_size: NA; v_call: TRBV5-1; d_call: TRBD2; cdr3_length: 18; cdr3_aa: CASSLTFAGGLSHGELFF; cdr3_nt: TGCGCCAGCAGCTTGACGTTCGCGGGGGGCCTTTCGCACGGGGAGCTGTTTTTT
j_call: TRBJ2-1; clone_size: NA; v_call: TRBV4-3; d_call: TRBD2; cdr3_length: 18; cdr3_aa: CASSQVPRGGGRINEQFF; cdr3_nt: TGCGCCAGCAGCCAAGTTCCCCGGGGGGGCGGGAGGATCAATGAGCAGTTCTTC
j_call: TRBJ1-2; clone_size: NA; v_call: TRBV6-1; d_call: NA; cdr3_length: 14; cdr3_aa: CASSEVYGSVGYTF; cdr3_nt: TGTGCCAGCAGTGAAGTTTACGGGAGTGTAGGCTACACCTTC
j_call: TRBJ1-1; clone_size: NA; v_call: TRBV19; d_call: NA; cdr3_length: 14; cdr3_aa: CASSPRVSNTEAFF; cdr3_nt: TGTGCCAGTAGTCCCCGGGTCTCGAACACTGAAGCTTTCTTT
j_call: TRBJ1-2; clone_size: many; v_call: TRBV2; d_call: NA; cdr3_length: 14; cdr3_aa: CASSFLRRDYGYTF; cdr3_nt: TGTGCCAGCAGTTTCTTAAGAAGAGACTATGGCTACACCTTC
j_call: TRBJ1-5; clone_size: NA; v_call: TRBV13; d_call: NA; cdr3_length: 13; cdr3_aa: CASSLGPNQPQHF; cdr3_nt: TGTGCCAGCAGCCTAGGACCCAATCAGCCCCAGCATTTT
j_call: TRBJ2-7; clone_size: NA; v_call: TRBV11-2; d_call: TRBD2; cdr3_length: 13; cdr3_aa: CASRSSGGYEQYF; cdr3_nt: TGTGCCAGCAGATCTAGCGGGGGCTACGAGCAGTACTTC